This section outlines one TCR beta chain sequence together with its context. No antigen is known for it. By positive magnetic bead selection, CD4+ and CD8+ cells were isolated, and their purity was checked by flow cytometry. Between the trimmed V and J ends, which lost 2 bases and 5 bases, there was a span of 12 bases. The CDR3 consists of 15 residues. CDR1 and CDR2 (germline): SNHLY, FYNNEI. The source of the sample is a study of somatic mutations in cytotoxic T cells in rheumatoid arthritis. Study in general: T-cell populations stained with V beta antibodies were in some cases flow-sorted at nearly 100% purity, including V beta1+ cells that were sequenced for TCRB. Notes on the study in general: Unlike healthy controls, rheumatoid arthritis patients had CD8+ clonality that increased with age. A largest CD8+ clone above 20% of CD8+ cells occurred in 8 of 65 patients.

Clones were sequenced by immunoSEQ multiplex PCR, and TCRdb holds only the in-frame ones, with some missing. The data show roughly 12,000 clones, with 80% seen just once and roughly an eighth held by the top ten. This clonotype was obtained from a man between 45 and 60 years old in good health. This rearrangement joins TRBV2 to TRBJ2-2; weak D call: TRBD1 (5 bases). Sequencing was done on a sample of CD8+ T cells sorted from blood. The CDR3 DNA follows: TGTGCCAGCAGTGAACCCCCCAGGGCTACCGGGGAGCTGTTTTTT. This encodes CASSEPPRATGELFF.